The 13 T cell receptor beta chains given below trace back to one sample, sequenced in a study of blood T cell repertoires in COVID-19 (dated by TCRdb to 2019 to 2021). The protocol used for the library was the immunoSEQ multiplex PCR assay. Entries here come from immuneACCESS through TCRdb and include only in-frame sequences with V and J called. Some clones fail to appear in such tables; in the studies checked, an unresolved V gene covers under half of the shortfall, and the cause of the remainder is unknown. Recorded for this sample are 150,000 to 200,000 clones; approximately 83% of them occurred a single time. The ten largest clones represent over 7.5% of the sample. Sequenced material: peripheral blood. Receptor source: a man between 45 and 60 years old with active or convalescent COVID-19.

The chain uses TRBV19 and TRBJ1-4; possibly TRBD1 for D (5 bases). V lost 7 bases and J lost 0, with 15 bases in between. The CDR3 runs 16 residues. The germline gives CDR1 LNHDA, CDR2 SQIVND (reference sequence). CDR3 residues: CASTAGSTATNEKLFF. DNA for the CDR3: TGTGCCAGTACCGCCGGGTCGACAGCAACTAATGAAAAACTGTTTTTT. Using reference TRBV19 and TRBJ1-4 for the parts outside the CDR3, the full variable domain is DGGITQSPKYLFRKEGQNVTLSCEQNLNHDAMYWYRQDPGQGLRLIYYSQIVNDFQKGDIAEGYSVSREKKESFPLTVTSAQKNPTAFYLCASTAGSTATNEKLFFGSGTQLSVL.

The CDR3 DNA follows: TGCAGCGTTGGGGCCCCGGGACAGGGTAACACTGAAGCTTTCTTT. This gives the protein CSVGAPGQGNTEAFF. The chain is built from TRBV29-1 and TRBJ1-1, with 9 bases lining up with TRBD1. Germline CDR1 SQVTM, CDR2 ANQGSEA. V shed 4 bases, J shed 2 bases, and the junction held 8 bases outside the gene matches. The CDR3 has 15 residues.

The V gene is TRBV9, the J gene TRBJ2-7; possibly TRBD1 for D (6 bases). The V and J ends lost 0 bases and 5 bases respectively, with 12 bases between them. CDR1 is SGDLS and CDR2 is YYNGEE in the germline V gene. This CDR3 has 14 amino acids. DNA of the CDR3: TGTGCCAGCAGCGTAGAAGGGGCAGGGGACGAGCAGTACTTC. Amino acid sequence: CASSVEGAGDEQYF.

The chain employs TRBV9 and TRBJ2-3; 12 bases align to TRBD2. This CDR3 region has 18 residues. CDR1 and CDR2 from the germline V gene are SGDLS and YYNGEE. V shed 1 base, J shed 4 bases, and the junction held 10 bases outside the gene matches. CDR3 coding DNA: TGTGCCAGCAGCGTAACTCCTCGAGCTAGCGGGGGGGCAGATACGCAGTATTTT. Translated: CASSVTPRASGGADTQYF.

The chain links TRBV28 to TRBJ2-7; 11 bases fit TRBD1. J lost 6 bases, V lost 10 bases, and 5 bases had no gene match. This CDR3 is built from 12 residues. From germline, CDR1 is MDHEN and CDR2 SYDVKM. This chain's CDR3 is CATRTGGSEQYF. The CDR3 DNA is TGTGCCACCCGGACAGGGGGCTCCGAGCAGTACTTC.

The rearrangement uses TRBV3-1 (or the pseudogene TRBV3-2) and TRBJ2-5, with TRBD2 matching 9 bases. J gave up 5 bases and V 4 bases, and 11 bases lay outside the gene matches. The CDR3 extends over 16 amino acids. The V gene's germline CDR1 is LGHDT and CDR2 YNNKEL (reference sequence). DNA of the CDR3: TGTGCCAGCAGCCCCATTGGGGCGGGAGGGTGGGAGACCCAGTACTTC. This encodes CASSPIGAGGWETQYF.

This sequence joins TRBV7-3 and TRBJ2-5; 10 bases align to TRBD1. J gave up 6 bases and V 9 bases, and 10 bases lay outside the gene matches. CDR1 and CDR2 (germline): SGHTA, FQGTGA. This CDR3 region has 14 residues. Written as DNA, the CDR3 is TGTGCCAGAAGAAGACAGGGGGCTGAGAAGACCCAGTACTTC. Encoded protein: CARRRQGAEKTQYF.

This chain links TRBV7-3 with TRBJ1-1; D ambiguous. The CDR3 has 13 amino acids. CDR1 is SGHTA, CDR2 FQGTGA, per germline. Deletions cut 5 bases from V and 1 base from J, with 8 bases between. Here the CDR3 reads CASSPATNTEAFF. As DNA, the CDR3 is TGTGCCAGCAGCCCCGCTACGAACACTGAAGCTTTCTTT.

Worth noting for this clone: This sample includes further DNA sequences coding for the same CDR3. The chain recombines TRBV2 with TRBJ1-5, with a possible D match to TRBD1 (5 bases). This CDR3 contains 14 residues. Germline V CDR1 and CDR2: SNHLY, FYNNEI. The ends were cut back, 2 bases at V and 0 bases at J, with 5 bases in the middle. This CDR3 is CASSERGSNQPQHF. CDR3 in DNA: TGTGCCAGCAGTGAAAGGGGTAGCAATCAGCCCCAGCATTTT. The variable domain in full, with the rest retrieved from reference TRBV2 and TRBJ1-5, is EPEVTQTPSHQVTQMGQEVILRCVPISNHLYFYWYRQILGQKVEFLVSFYNNEISEKSEIFDDQFSVERPDGSNFTLKIRSTKLEDSAMYFCASSERGSNQPQHFGDGTRLSIL.

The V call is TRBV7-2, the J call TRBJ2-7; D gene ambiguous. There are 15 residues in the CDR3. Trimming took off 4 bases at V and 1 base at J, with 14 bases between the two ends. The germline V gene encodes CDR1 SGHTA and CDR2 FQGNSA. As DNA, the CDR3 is TGTGCCAGCAGCTCCTCCACCGACAAATCCTACGAGCAGTACTTC. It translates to CASSSSTDKSYEQYF.

This chain's CDR3 is CASRPGELANEKLFF. For the CDR3, the DNA is TGTGCCAGCAGGCCAGGGGAGTTGGCTAATGAAAAACTGTTTTTT. This chain uses TRBV6-5 with TRBJ1-4, with D perhaps matching TRBD1 (6 bases). With 6 bases removed from V and 3 bases from J, the gap between germline ends came to 14 bases. CDR3 length: 15 amino acids. CDR1 is MNHEY and CDR2 is SVGAGI in the germline V gene.

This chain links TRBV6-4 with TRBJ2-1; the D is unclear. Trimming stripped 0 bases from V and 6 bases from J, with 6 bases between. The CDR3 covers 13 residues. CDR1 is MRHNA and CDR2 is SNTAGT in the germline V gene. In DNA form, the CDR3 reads TGTGCCAGCAGTGACTCAATCGGCAATGAGCAGTTCTTC. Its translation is CASSDSIGNEQFF.

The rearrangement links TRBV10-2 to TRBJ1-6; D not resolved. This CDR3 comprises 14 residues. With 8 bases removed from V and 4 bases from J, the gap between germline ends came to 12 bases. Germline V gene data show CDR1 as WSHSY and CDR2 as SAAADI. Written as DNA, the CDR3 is TGCGCCAGCCTACCGGGAGTTTATAATTCACCCCTCCACTTT. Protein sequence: CASLPGVYNSPLHF.